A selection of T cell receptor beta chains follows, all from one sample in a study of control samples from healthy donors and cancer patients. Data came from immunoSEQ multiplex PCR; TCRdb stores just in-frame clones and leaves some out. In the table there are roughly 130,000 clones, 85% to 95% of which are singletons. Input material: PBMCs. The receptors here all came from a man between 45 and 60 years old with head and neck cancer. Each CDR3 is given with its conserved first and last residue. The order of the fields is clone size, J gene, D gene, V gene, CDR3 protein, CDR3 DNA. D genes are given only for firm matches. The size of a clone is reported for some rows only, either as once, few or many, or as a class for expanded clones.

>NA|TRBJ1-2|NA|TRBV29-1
CSVELQGGNYGYTF
TGCAGCGTTGAACTACAGGGAGGCAACTATGGCTACACCTTC
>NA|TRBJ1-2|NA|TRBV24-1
CATSDPGRGYGYTF
TGTGCCACCAGTGACCCGGGCAGGGGCTATGGCTACACCTTC
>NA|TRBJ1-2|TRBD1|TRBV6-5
CASRRPGQANYGYTF
TGTGCCAGCAGAAGACCCGGACAGGCTAACTATGGCTACACCTTC
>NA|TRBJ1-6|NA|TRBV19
CASWGGGAGRRSLHF
TGTGCCAGTTGGGGGGGAGGGGCTGGAAGAAGATCCCTCCACTTT
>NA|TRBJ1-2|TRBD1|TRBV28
CASSPTGGYGYTF
TGTGCCAGCAGTCCCACAGGGGGCTATGGCTACACCTTC
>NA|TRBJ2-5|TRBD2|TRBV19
CASSMGLQETQYF
TGTGCCAGTAGTATGGGACTACAAGAGACCCAGTACTTC
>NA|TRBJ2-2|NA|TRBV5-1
CASNAGTNTGELFF
TGCGCCAGCAATGCGGGGACGAACACCGGGGAGCTGTTTTTT
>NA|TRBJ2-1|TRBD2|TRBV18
CASSPSSGGVNEQFF
TGTGCCAGCTCACCTTCTAGCGGGGGGGTCAATGAGCAGTTCTTC
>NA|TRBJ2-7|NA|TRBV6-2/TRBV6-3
CASSYSTPSYEQYF
TGTGCCAGCAGTTACTCGACACCCTCCTACGAGCAGTACTTC
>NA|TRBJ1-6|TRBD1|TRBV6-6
CASRDDRAGYSPLHF
TGTGCCAGCAGAGACGACAGGGCAGGGTATTCACCCCTCCACTTT
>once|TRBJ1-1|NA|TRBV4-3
CASSQDAGRRIMNTEAFF
TGCGCCAGCAGCCAAGACGCCGGGAGGAGAATTATGAACACTGAAGCTTTCTTT
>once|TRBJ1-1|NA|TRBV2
CASRGGVEAFF
TGTGCCAGCAGGGGCGGCGTTGAAGCTTTCTTT
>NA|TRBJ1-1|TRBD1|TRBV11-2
CASETGTGEAFF
TGTGCCAGCGAAACCGGGACAGGGGAAGCTTTCTTT
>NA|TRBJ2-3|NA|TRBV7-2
CASSLAGGPSQTDTQYF
TGTGCCAGCAGCTTAGCGGGGGGGCCATCACAGACAGATACGCAGTATTTT
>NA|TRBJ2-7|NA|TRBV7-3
CASSPGGSTGEQYF
TGTGCCAGCAGCCCCGGGGGCTCCACGGGCGAGCAGTACTTC
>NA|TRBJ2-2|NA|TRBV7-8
CASSRPDREAGELFF
TGTGCCAGCAGCCGACCCGACAGGGAGGCCGGGGAGCTGTTTTTT
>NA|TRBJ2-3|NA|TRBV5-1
CASSLEGPEADTQYF
TGCGCCAGCAGCTTGGAGGGCCCTGAGGCAGATACGCAGTATTTT
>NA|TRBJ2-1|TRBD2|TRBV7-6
CASSLRLAGGSSYNEQFF
TGTGCCAGCAGCTTAAGACTAGCGGGGGGAAGCTCCTACAATGAGCAGTTCTTC
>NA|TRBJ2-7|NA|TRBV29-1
CSAGRDSYEQYF
TGCAGCGCCGGACGGGACTCCTACGAGCAGTACTTC
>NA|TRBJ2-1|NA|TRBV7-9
CASSLGWVGEQFF
TGTGCCAGCAGCTTAGGTTGGGTCGGTGAGCAGTTCTTC
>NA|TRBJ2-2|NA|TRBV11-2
CASSSRRNTGELFF
TGTGCCAGCAGCTCCCGCAGGAACACCGGGGAGCTGTTTTTT
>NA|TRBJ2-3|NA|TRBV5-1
CASSWGSDTQYF
TGCGCCAGCAGCTGGGGGTCAGATACGCAGTATTTT
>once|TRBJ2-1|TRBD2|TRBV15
CATSRGGLAGAGEQFF
TGTGCCACCAGCAGAGGCGGACTAGCGGGGGCCGGTGAGCAGTTCTTC
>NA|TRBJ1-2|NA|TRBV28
CASSFMAAKGYTF
TGTGCCAGCAGTTTTATGGCAGCTAAGGGCTACACCTTC
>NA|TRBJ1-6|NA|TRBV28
CASSWSGTENSPLHF
TGTGCCAGCAGTTGGTCCGGGACCGAGAATTCACCCCTCCACTTT
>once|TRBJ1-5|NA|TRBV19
CASIIRGYSNQPQHF
TGTGCCAGTATTATCAGGGGTTATAGCAATCAGCCCCAGCATTTT
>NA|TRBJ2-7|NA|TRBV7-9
CASSLYRAPYEQYF
TGTGCCAGCAGCTTGTACAGGGCTCCCTACGAGCAGTACTTC
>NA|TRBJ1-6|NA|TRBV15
CATSRVSNSPLHF
TGTGCCACCAGCAGAGTGAGTAATTCACCCCTCCACTTT
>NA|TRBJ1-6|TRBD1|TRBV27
CASSFGTGPFDNSPLHF
TGTGCCAGCAGTTTTGGGACAGGACCCTTCGATAATTCACCCCTCCACTTT